The following is a T cell receptor beta chain sequence with its context. Its antigen is undetermined. Replicate PCRs were loaded with roughly 300 ng DNA from unsorted PBMC, approximately 31,000 T cell genomes. Sequencing on ten immunoSEQ deep assay plates was performed for unsorted PBMC DNA. Data came from immunoSEQ multiplex PCR; TCRdb stores just in-frame clones and leaves some out. The sample consists of about 470,000 clones, more than 75% of them appearing once. Genomic DNA for unsorted samples was obtained from about 90 million PBMCs. The data derive from a study of shared clonotypes between healthy human individuals. Study-wide results and caveats: The donor pool, a small one, limited the genetic and exposure-history diversity represented.

This CDR3 has 14 residues. Germline lookup yields CDR1 MGHRA and CDR2 YSYEKL. V was trimmed by 0 bases and J by 7 bases, leaving 9 bases between them. The chain combines TRBV4-1 with TRBJ1-4; D remains unclear. This sequence was found in a middle-aged woman in good health. Some clones in this sample may be carry-over from other donors' samples. Specimen: PBMCs. CDR3 sequence reads: CASSQESRIEKLFF. The CDR3 DNA reads TGCGCCAGCAGCCAAGAGTCGAGGATTGAAAAACTGTTTTTT.